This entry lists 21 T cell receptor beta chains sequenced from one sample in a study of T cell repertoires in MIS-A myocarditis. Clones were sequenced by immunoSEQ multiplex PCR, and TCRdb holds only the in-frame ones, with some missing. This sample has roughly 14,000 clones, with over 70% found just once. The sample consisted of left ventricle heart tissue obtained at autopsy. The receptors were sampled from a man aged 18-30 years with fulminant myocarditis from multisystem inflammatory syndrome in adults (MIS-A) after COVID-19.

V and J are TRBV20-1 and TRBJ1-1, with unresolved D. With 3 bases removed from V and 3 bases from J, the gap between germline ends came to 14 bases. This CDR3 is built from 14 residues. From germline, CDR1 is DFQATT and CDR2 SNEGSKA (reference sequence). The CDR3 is CSASAYREYTEAFF. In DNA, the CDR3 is TGCAGTGCTAGTGCGTATAGAGAGTACACTGAAGCTTTCTTT.

CDR3 protein: CASSVLGGNEKLFF. CDR3 in DNA: TGTGCCAGCAGTGTATTAGGGGGCAATGAAAAACTGTTTTTT. This chain links TRBV2 with TRBJ1-4; TRBD1 matches 7 bases. CDR1 is SNHLY, CDR2 FYNNEI, per germline. The trim removed 4 bases at V and 5 bases at J, leaving 4 bases unmatched. CDR3 length equals 14 residues. Using reference TRBV2 and TRBJ1-4 for the parts outside the CDR3, the full variable domain is EPEVTQTPSHQVTQMGQEVILRCVPISNHLYFYWYRQILGQKVEFLVSFYNNEISEKSEIFDDQFSVERPDGSNFTLKIRSTKLEDSAMYFCASSVLGGNEKLFFGSGTQLSVL.

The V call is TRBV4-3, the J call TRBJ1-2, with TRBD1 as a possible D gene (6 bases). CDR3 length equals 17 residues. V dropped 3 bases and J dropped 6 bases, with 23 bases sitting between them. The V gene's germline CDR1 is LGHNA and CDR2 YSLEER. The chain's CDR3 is CASSQGLTGTPFNGYTF. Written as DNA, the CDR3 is TGCGCCAGCAGCCAGGGTCTGACAGGCACACCATTTAATGGCTACACCTTC.

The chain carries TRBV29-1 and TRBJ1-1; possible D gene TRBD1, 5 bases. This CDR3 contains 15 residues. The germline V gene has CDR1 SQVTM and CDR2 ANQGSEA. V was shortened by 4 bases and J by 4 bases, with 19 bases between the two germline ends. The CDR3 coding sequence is TGCAGCGTTGGTTCGGGCTGGGGGATGAGCACTGAAGCTTTCTTT. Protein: CSVGSGWGMSTEAFF.

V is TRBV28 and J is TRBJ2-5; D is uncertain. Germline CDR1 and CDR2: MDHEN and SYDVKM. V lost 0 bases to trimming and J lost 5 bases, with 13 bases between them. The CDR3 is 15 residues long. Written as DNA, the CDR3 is TGTGCCAGCAGTTTATGGGGCCGCCCTTTGGAGACCCAGTACTTC. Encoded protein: CASSLWGRPLETQYF.

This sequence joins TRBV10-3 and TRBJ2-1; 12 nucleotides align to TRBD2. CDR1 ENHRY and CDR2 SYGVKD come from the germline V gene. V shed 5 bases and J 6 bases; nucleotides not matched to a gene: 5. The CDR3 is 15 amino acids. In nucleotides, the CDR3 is TGTGCCATCAGTTGGACTAGCGGGACTGTCAATGAGCAGTTCTTC. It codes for CAISWTSGTVNEQFF.

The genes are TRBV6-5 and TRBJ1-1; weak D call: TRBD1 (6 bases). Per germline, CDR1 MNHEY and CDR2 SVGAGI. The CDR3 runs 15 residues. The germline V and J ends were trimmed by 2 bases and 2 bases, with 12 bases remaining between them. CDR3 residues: CASSYPSRGNTEAFF. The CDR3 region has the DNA TGTGCCAGCAGTTACCCATCCAGGGGCAACACTGAAGCTTTCTTT.

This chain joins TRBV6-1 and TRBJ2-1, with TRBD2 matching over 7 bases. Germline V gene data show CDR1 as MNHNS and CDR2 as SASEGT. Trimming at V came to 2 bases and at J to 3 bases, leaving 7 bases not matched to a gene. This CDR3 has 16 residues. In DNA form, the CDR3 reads TGTGCCAGCAGTGAATGGGCGGGGGTGAACTACAATGAGCAGTTCTTC. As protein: CASSEWAGVNYNEQFF.

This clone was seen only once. CDR3 region: CASSVGQLTSGNTIYF. CDR3 coding DNA: TGTGCCAGCAGCGTAGGACAGCTAACCTCTGGAAACACCATATATTTT. The chain has TRBV9 and TRBJ1-3, with D possibly TRBD1 on 5 matching bases. Trimming took 0 bases from V and 0 from J, leaving 10 bases between them. CDR3 length: 16 amino acids. Germline-derived CDR1 and CDR2 are SGDLS and YYNGEE.

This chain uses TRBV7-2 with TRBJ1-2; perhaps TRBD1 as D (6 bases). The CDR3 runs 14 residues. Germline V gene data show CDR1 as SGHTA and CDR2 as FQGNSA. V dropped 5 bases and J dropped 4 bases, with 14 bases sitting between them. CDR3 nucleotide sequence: TGTGCCAGCAGCCCTGGGCCAGGGGTCTATGGCTACACCTTC. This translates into CASSPGPGVYGYTF.

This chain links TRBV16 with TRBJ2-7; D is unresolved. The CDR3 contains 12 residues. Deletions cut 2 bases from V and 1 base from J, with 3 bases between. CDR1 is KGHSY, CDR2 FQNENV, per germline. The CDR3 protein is CASSQVSYEQYF. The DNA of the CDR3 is TGTGCCAGCAGCCAAGTTTCCTACGAGCAGTACTTC.

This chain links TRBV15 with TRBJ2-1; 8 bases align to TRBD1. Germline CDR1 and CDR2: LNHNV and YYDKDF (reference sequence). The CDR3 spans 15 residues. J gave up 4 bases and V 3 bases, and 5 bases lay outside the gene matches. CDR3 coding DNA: TGTGCCACCAGCAGCACCAGGGGGCTGTACAATGAGCAGTTCTTC. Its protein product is CATSSTRGLYNEQFF.

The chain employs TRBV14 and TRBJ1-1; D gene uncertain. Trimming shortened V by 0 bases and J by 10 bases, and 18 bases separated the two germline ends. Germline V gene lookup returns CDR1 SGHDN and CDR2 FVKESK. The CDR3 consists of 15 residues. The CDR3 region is CASSQDPPLGVGAFF. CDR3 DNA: TGTGCCAGCAGCCAAGATCCCCCGTTAGGCGTTGGAGCTTTCTTT.

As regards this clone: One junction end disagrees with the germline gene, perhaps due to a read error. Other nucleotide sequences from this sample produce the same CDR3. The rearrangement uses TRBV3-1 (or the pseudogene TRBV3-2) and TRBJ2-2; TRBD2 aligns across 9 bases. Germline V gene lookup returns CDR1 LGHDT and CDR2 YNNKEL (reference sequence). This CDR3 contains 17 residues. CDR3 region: CASSRRLAESNTGELFF. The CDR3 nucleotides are TGTGCCAGCAGCCGGCGACTAGCGGAATCGAATACCGGGGAGCTGTTTTTT.

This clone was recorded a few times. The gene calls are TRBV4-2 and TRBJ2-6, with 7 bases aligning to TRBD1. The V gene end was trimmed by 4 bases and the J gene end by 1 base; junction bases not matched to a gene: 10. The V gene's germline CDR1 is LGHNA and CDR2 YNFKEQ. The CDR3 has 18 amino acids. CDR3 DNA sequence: TGTGCCAGCAGCCGACCGGGACAGACAGTTTCTGGGGCCAACGTCCTGACTTTC. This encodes CASSRPGQTVSGANVLTF.

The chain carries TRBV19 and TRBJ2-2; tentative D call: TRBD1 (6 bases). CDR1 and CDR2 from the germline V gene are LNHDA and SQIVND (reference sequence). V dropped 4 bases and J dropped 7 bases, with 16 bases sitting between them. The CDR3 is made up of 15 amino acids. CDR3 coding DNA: TGTGCCAGTAGTAGACAGACAGGAATCCACGGGGAGCTGTTTTTT. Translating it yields CASSRQTGIHGELFF.

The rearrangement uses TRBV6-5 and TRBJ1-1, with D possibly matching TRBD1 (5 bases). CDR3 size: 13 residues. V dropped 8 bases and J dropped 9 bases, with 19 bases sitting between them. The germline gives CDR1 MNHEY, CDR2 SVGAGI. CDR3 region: CASFPPWGIKAFF. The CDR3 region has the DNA TGTGCCAGCTTCCCCCCGTGGGGCATCAAAGCTTTCTTT.

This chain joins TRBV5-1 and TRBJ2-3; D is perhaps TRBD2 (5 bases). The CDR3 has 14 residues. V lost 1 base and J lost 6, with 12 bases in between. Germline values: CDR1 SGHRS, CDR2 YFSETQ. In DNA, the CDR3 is TGCGCCAGCAGCTTGTTCGGGGTTGGGGATACGCAGTATTTT. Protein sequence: CASSLFGVGDTQYF.

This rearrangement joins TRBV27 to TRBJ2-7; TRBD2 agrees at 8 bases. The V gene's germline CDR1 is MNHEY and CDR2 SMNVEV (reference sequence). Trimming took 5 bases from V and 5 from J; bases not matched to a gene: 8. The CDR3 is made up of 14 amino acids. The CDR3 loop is CASSGSGRIDEQYF. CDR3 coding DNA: TGTGCCAGCAGTGGGAGCGGGAGAATCGACGAGCAGTACTTC.

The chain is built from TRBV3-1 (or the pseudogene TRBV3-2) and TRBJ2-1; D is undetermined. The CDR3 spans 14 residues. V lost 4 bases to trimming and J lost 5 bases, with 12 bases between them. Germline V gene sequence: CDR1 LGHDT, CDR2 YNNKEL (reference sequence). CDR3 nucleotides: TGTGCCAGCAGCCGAGCGCCCGCTAACAATGAGCAGTTCTTC. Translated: CASSRAPANNEQFF.

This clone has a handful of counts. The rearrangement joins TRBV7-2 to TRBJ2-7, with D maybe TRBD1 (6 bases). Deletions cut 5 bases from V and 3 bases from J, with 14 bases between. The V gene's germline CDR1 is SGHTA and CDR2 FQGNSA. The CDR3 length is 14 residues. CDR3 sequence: CASSITRGNYEQYF. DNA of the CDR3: TGTGCCAGCAGCATTACCAGGGGTAACTACGAGCAGTACTTC.